The 28 T cell receptor beta chains listed next were all sequenced from one sample in a study of T cell clonality in common variable immunodeficiency. These TCRs are of unknown antigen specificity. The protocol was immunoSEQ multiplex PCR, while the TCRdb copy is restricted to in-frame clones and leaves out a portion. The record shows about 2,400 clones for this sample, with no singletons present. General study findings and limits: In common variable immunodeficiency, TCR beta chains reportedly carried fewer deletions and N-nucleotide insertions.

The sequenced sample was peripheral blood mononuclear cells. The receptors stem from a human donor with common variable immunodeficiency.

Concerning this clone: The read is 3 residues too short to cover the CDR3 end, so that end is filled in from the germline J gene. The chain recombines TRBV5-1 with TRBJ1-5; D perhaps matches TRBD1 (5 bases). Looked up from germline, CDR1 is SGHRS and CDR2 is YFSETQ. This CDR3 has 14 amino acids. Trimming stripped 7 bases from V and 3 bases from J, with 14 bases between. Partial CDR3 DNA: TGCGCCAGCGGGGCCCGACAGTTCAATCAGCCC. Translation: CASGARQFNQP. The whole CDR3 sequence reads CASGARQFNQPQHF.

In this sample, this clone turned up a few times. Read sequence stops 3 residues before the CDR3 end, and the germline J gene provides the missing end. This sample also contains other DNA sequences that code for the same CDR3. The chain is built from TRBV7-9 and TRBJ2-1; 8 nucleotides match TRBD1. V was clipped by 1 base and J by 6 bases; unmatched bases: 2. From germline, CDR1 is SEHNR and CDR2 FQNEAQ (reference sequence). The CDR3 runs to 14 residues. The CDR3 region is CASSLGGTGNEQFF. The covered CDR3 bases are TGTGCCAGCAGCTTAGGGGGGACAGGCAATGAG.

This clone was detected only a few times. The CDR3 end falls 3 residues outside the read, so it is completed with the germline J gene. The gene calls are TRBV19 and TRBJ1-1; D remains ambiguous. This CDR3 has 15 residues. Trimming cost V 4 bases and J 0 bases, with 12 bases left between them. Germline CDR1 LNHDA, CDR2 SQIVND (reference sequence). CDR3 DNA (partial): TGTGCCAGTAGTACCTGGGCCTCCATGAACACTGAA. Translated: CASSTWASMNTE. In full, the CDR3 is CASSTWASMNTEAFF. Drawing the rest from reference TRBV19 and TRBJ1-1, the complete variable domain is DGGITQSPKYLFRKEGQNVTLSCEQNLNHDAMYWYRQDPGQGLRLIYYSQIVNDFQKGDIAEGYSVSREKKESFPLTVTSAQKNPTAFYLCASSTWASMNTEAFFGQGTRLTVV.

This clone was detected only a few times. With the read ending 3 residues before the CDR3 end, the germline J gene is used to fill in that end. V gene TRBV6-2 or TRBV6-3 combines with J gene TRBJ2-7; 9 nucleotides align to TRBD1. CDR1 and CDR2 from the germline V gene are MNHEY and SVGEGT. CDR3 size: 14 residues. With 6 bases clipped from V and 6 bases from J, the junction kept 9 bases outside the gene matches. The sequenced part of the CDR3 DNA is TGTGCCAGCAGCATCGGGACAGGGCTCTCCGAG. As protein: CASSIGTGLSE. The full CDR3 protein is CASSIGTGLSEQYF.

As for this clone: The CDR3 is cut off 3 residues early in the read; its end comes from the germline J gene. The chain joins TRBV30 to TRBJ1-1; the D gene is possibly TRBD1 (5 bases). Trimming removed 7 bases at V and 4 bases at J, with 16 bases between. Germline loops: CDR1 GTSNPN, CDR2 SVGIG (reference sequence). The CDR3 runs to 13 residues. CDR3 residues: CASQVRASTEAFF. Incomplete CDR3 DNA: TGTGCCTCACAGGTGAGGGCAAGCACTGAA. The whole variable domain, filled in from reference TRBV30 and TRBJ1-1, reads SQTIHQWPATLVQPVGSPLSLECTVEGTSNPNLYWYRQAAGRGLQLLFYSVGIGQISSEVPQNLSASRPQDRQFILSSKKLLLSDSGFYLCASQVRASTEAFFGQGTRLTVV.

About this clone itself: The sequence runs out 3 residues before the end of the CDR3; the remainder is reconstructed from the germline J gene. This rearrangement joins TRBV6-1 to TRBJ2-1; TRBD2 agrees at 7 bases. V shed 4 bases, J shed 7 bases, and the junction held 13 bases outside the gene matches. CDR1 and CDR2 from the germline V gene are MNHNS and SASEGT. The CDR3 consists of 16 residues. The CDR3 here is CASSVSLGGSLNEQFF. The sequenced CDR3 bases are TGTGCCAGCAGTGTGAGCCTGGGCGGGAGTTTGAATGAG.

On this clone: Relative to the germline gene, one junction end is altered; a read error may explain this. The read terminates 3 residues ahead of where the CDR3 ends, so the germline J gene completes it. This rearrangement joins TRBV19 to TRBJ2-3; 7 positions match TRBD2. This CDR3 is 14 amino acids long. Germline V gives CDR1 LNHDA, CDR2 SQIVND (reference sequence). CDR3 DNA, as far as it was read: TGTGCCAGTAGGATAGCGGGTAGCACAGATACG. As protein: CASRIAGSTDT. Given in full, the CDR3 is CASRIAGSTDTQYF.

This clone occurred a few times. The read falls 3 residues short of the CDR3 end, and the missing part is taken from the germline J gene. The chain carries TRBV19 and TRBJ1-6, with D maybe TRBD1 (5 bases). V lost 6 bases, J lost 6 bases, and 12 bases lay in between. Germline V gene lookup returns CDR1 LNHDA and CDR2 SQIVND (reference sequence). The CDR3 runs to 14 residues. CDR3 bases read: TGTGCCAGTAGGTTGGACAAGTCTAATTCACCC. Encoded protein: CASRLDKSNSP. The whole CDR3 region reads CASRLDKSNSPLHF.

The table lists this clone with a few counts. The read terminates 3 residues before the CDR3 end, so the remaining end is supplied by the germline J gene. The genes are TRBV19 and TRBJ2-5; D uncertain. V shed 4 bases and J shed 1 base, with 10 bases lying between them. CDR1 and CDR2 (germline): LNHDA, SQIVND (reference sequence). The CDR3 sequence is 14 residues long. CDR3 sequence reads: CASSSSGSQETQYF. CDR3 bases read: TGTGCCAGTAGTAGCTCTGGCAGCCAAGAGACC. The full variable domain, completed using reference TRBV19 and TRBJ2-5, is DGGITQSPKYLFRKEGQNVTLSCEQNLNHDAMYWYRQDPGQGLRLIYYSQIVNDFQKGDIAEGYSVSREKKESFPLTVTSAQKNPTAFYLCASSSSGSQETQYFGPGTRLLVL.

This clone was picked up a small number of times. The DNA ends 3 residues before the CDR3 does, and the rest of the CDR3 is filled in from the germline J gene. The chain combines TRBV19 with TRBJ1-1; a weak D match, TRBD1 (6 bases). V was cut by 6 bases and J by 0 bases, with 11 bases left in between. The germline CDR1 and CDR2 sequences are LNHDA and SQIVND (reference sequence). The CDR3 sequence is 14 residues long. Partial CDR3 DNA: TGTGCCAGTAGGCAGGGGACCATGAACACTGAA. Its protein product is CASRQGTMNTE. The complete CDR3 reads CASRQGTMNTEAFF.

This clone has only a few counts. The CDR3 end lies 3 residues beyond the end of the read and is filled in from the germline J gene. The same CDR3 is also encoded by other DNA sequences in this sample. The rearrangement uses TRBV7-6 and TRBJ1-2; 7 nucleotides align to TRBD1. The CDR3 covers 13 residues. Per the germline V gene, CDR1 is SGHVS and CDR2 is FNYEAQ. CDR3 DNA (partial): TGTGCCAGCAGCTCGAGACAGGGAGACGGC. This translates into CASSSRQGDG. The full CDR3 protein reads CASSSRQGDGYTF.

About this clone itself: The CDR3 end is not reached by the read, which stops 3 residues before it; the germline J gene fills it in. The rearrangement uses TRBV7-9 and TRBJ2-7, with D perhaps TRBD1 (6 bases). CDR1 SEHNR and CDR2 FQNEAQ come from the germline V gene (reference sequence). Trimming took 4 bases from V and 2 from J, leaving 15 bases between them. The CDR3 has 15 amino acids. Incomplete CDR3 DNA: TGTGCCAGCAGCTCCCCACACAGGGCTACCTACGAG. Encoded protein: CASSSPHRATYE. The full CDR3 reads CASSSPHRATYEQYF.

This clone is classed as medium-sized. The observed sequence ends 3 residues before the CDR3 terminus, with the missing tail filled in from the germline J gene. The rearrangement uses TRBV18 and TRBJ2-3; D is uncertain. The length of the CDR3 is 11 residues. The V end lost 6 bases, the J end lost 2 bases, and 3 bases lay between the germline ends. Germline assignment: CDR1 KGHSH and CDR2 LQKENI. CDR3 protein: CASSVTDTQYF. The CDR3 DNA, read in part, is TGTGCCAGCTCCGTCACAGATACG.

With regard to this clone: The read falls 3 residues short of the CDR3 end, and the missing part is taken from the germline J gene. The chain is built from TRBV19 and TRBJ2-1; TRBD2 agrees at 9 bases. This CDR3 contains 15 residues. V shed 3 bases and J 4 bases; nucleotides not matched to a gene: 4. Germline CDR1 reads LNHDA; CDR2 reads SQIVND (reference sequence). The part of the CDR3 DNA that was read is TGTGCCAGTAGTATGCGGGAGGGCCCTTACAATGAG. Its translation is CASSMREGPYNE. The CDR3 in full is CASSMREGPYNEQFF.

This clone was seen more than once but under ten times. The read finishes 3 residues shy of the CDR3 end, and the germline J gene is used to complete it. The rearrangement links TRBV30 to TRBJ2-3; D may correspond to TRBD1 or TRBD2 (5 bases each). V gave up 0 bases and J gave up 1 base, with 8 bases separating them. The CDR3 totals 14 residues. Germline-derived CDR1 and CDR2 are GTSNPN and SVGIG (reference sequence). CDR3: CAWSVRGGTDTQYF. CDR3 DNA (partial): TGTGCCTGGAGTGTACGAGGGGGCACAGATACG. Together with reference TRBV30 and TRBJ2-3, the CDR3 gives the full variable domain: SQTIHQWPATLVQPVGSPLSLECTVEGTSNPNLYWYRQAAGRGLQLLFYSVGIGQISSEVPQNLSASRPQDRQFILSSKKLLLSDSGFYLCAWSVRGGTDTQYFGPGTRLTVL.

Notes on this clone: The sequence runs out 3 residues before the end of the CDR3; the remainder is reconstructed from the germline J gene. The rearrangement uses TRBV7-2 and TRBJ2-7; 9 bases match TRBD1. The germline V gene encodes CDR1 SGHTA and CDR2 FQGNSA. The CDR3 extends over 15 amino acids. V dropped 0 bases and J dropped 6; count of bases not matched to a gene: 6. Partial CDR3 DNA: TGTGCCAGCAGCTTAGCCAGGACAGGGGTAAGCGAG. Translating it yields CASSLARTGVSE. The CDR3 as a whole reads CASSLARTGVSEQYF.

This clone turned up a few times. Sequencing ends 3 residues short of the CDR3 end; the germline J gene provides the rest. The chain combines TRBV19 with TRBJ2-7; 8 bases align to TRBD1. V dropped 6 bases and J dropped 2; count of bases not matched to a gene: 6. Per the germline V gene, CDR1 is LNHDA and CDR2 is SQIVND (reference sequence). This CDR3 is 14 amino acids long. The part of the CDR3 DNA that was read is TGTGCCAGTAGATCCGTGGACAGGGCCTACGAG. It is translated as CASRSVDRAYE. The entire CDR3 is CASRSVDRAYEQYF.

In the case of this clone: The read finishes 3 residues shy of the CDR3 end, and the germline J gene is used to complete it. The rearrangement uses TRBV7-2 and TRBJ2-1; a possible D gene is TRBD1 (5 bases). CDR1 SGHTA and CDR2 FQGNSA come from the germline V gene. The CDR3 length is 15 residues. V was trimmed by 8 bases and J by 2 bases, leaving 16 bases between them. CDR3 loop: CASGRDRTPYNEQFF. The sequenced part of the CDR3 DNA is TGTGCCAGCGGCCGCGACAGAACCCCCTACAATGAG.

This clone was picked up a small number of times. The read gets to within 3 residues of the CDR3 end, and the germline J gene fills in the rest. The chain employs TRBV2 and TRBJ1-2; maybe TRBD1 (6 bases). Germline V gives CDR1 SNHLY, CDR2 FYNNEI. The CDR3 has 13 residues. V was trimmed by 4 bases and J by 4 bases, leaving 10 bases between them. CDR3 in amino acids: CASSGQVSYGYTF. The part of the CDR3 DNA that was read is TGTGCCAGCAGTGGACAGGTCAGCTATGGC.

This clone appeared a few times. The CDR3 end is not reached by the read, which stops 3 residues before it; the germline J gene fills it in. The chain employs TRBV6-2 or TRBV6-3 and TRBJ2-5; D may be TRBD1 (5 bases). This CDR3 region has 13 residues. V lost 0 bases and J lost 5, with 7 bases in between. The V gene's germline CDR1 is MNHEY and CDR2 SVGEGT. The DNA read from the CDR3 is TGTGCCAGCAGTTACTCGCAGGGCGAGACC. Protein: CASSYSQGET. The full CDR3 sequence reads CASSYSQGETQYF.

Turning to this clone: The read halts 3 residues ahead of the CDR3 end, with the missing end drawn from the germline J gene. The V gene is TRBV6-2 or TRBV6-3, the J gene TRBJ2-3; tentatively, D is TRBD1 (6 bases). The CDR3 totals 14 residues. V was clipped by 8 bases and J by 5 bases, with 17 bases between them. The germline V gene has CDR1 MNHEY and CDR2 SVGEGT. The CDR3: CASVGRSRGDTQYF. The part of the CDR3 DNA that was read is TGTGCCAGCGTAGGCAGAAGCAGGGGAGATACG.

This clone was seen a few times. The CDR3 goes on 3 residues after the read ends, and that part is filled in from the germline J gene. The V and J genes are TRBV2 and TRBJ2-2, with 10 nucleotides matching TRBD2. The CDR3 has 15 residues. J gave up 6 bases and V 9 bases, and 10 bases lay outside the gene matches. CDR1 and CDR2 from the germline V gene are SNHLY and FYNNEI. The chain's CDR3 is CARGSTTSGAGELFF. The covered CDR3 bases are TGTGCCAGGGGGTCGACAACTAGCGGGGCCGGGGAG.

Concerning this clone: Read sequence stops 3 residues before the CDR3 end, and the germline J gene provides the missing end. The V gene is TRBV5-1, the J gene TRBJ2-7, with 8 positions matching TRBD2. The CDR3 is made up of 15 amino acids. V dropped 0 bases and J dropped 6; count of bases not matched to a gene: 8. Germline V gene lookup returns CDR1 SGHRS and CDR2 YFSETQ. CDR3 residues: CASSLESGSKSEQYF. The sequenced CDR3 bases are TGCGCCAGCAGCTTGGAGAGCGGGAGTAAGTCCGAG.

This clone is termed medium-sized. The read falls 3 residues short of the CDR3 end, and the missing part is taken from the germline J gene. The chain joins TRBV29-1 to TRBJ1-6, with a possible D match to TRBD1 (5 bases). The length of the CDR3 is 13 residues. Germline V lookup: CDR1 SQVTM, CDR2 ANQGSEA. Trimming removed 4 bases at V and 6 bases at J, with 10 bases between. CDR3 loop: CSVADSFNSPLHF. The CDR3 bases that were read are TGCAGCGTTGCTGACAGTTTTAATTCACCC.

This clone has a handful of counts. CDR3 DNA (partial): TGTGCCACGGGACAGCCAAGAATTTCGGGGACC. This sequence encodes CATGQPRISGT. The full CDR3 protein is CATGQPRISGTQYF. This chain uses TRBV19 with TRBJ2-5, with 7 positions matching TRBD1. The read terminates 3 residues ahead of where the CDR3 ends, so the germline J gene completes it. After removal of 10 bases from V and 7 bases from J, the junction contained 15 bases not matched to a gene. The CDR3 totals 14 residues. Germline V gene lookup returns CDR1 LNHDA and CDR2 SQIVND (reference sequence).

In this sample, this clone is medium-sized. Read coverage stops 3 residues before the CDR3 terminus; the germline J gene supplies the remainder. The chain couples TRBV18 to TRBJ1-1; the D gene is possibly TRBD1 (6 bases). V gave up 1 base and J gave up 1 base, with 13 bases separating them. The CDR3 is 16 residues long. The germline CDR1 and CDR2 sequences are KGHSH and LQKENI. CDR3 DNA, as far as it was read: TGTGCCAGCTCACCACACCCTGGACAGACGAACACTGAA. Translation: CASSPHPGQTNTE. In full, the CDR3 reads CASSPHPGQTNTEAFF.

This clone is termed medium-sized. The read ends 3 residues before the CDR3 terminus; that terminus is restored from the germline J gene. The chain uses TRBV20-1 and TRBJ2-6; D not certain. The CDR3 spans 12 residues. Looked up from germline, CDR1 is DFQATT and CDR2 is SNEGSKA (reference sequence). Trimming stripped 5 bases from V and 1 base from J, with 3 bases between. This CDR3 reads CSAQSGANVLTF. Incomplete CDR3 DNA: TGCAGTGCTCAATCTGGGGCCAACGTC.

This clone is medium-sized by share. The missing CDR3 end, 3 residues past where the read stops, is filled in from the germline J gene. The V gene is TRBV30, the J gene TRBJ1-5, with 7 bases aligning to TRBD1. Germline-derived CDR1 and CDR2 are GTSNPN and SVGIG (reference sequence). Unmatched junction bases numbered 3, after V lost 3 bases and J lost 7 bases. This CDR3 is 12 amino acids long. The CDR3 loop reads CAWRTGKQPQHF. CDR3 DNA (partial): TGTGCCTGGAGGACAGGGAAACAGCCC.